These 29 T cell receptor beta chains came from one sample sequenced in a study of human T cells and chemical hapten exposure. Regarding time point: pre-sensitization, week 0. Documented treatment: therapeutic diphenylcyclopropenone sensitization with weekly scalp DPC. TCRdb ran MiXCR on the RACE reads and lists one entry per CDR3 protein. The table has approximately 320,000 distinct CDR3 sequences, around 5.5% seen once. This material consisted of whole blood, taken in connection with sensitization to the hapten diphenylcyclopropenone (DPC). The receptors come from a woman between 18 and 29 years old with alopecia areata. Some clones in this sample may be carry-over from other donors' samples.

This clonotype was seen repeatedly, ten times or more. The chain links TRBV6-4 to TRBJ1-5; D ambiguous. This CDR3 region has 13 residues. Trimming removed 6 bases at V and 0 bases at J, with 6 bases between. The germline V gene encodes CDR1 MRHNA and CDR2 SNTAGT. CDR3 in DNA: TGTGCCAGCAGCACATATAGCAATCAGCCCCAGCATTTT. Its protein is CASSTYSNQPQHF.

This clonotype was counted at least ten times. This CDR3 is CASSPGTSGVLFGDTQYF. The CDR3 DNA reads TGTGCCAGCAGCCCCGGGACTAGCGGGGTTCTTTTTGGAGATACGCAGTATTTT. V and J are TRBV28 and TRBJ2-3, with 13 bases aligning to TRBD2. This CDR3 comprises 18 residues. Germline V gene data show CDR1 as MDHEN and CDR2 as SYDVKM. After removal of 6 bases from V and 5 bases from J, the junction contained 14 bases not matched to a gene.

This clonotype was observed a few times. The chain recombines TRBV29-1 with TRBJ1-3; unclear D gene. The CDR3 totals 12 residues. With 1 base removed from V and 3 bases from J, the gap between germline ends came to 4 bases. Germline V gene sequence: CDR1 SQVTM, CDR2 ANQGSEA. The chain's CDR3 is CSVEAGGNTIYF. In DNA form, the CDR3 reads TGCAGCGTTGAAGCGGGTGGAAACACCATATATTTT.

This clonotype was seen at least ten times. The DNA of the CDR3 is TGTGCCATCACCGATACGGACAGGGAAGGCAATGAGCAGTTCTTC. Translation: CAITDTDREGNEQFF. V gene TRBV10-3 combines with J gene TRBJ2-1; 8 nucleotides align to TRBD1. Germline trimming cut 7 bases from V and 6 bases from J; bases unmatched to any gene: 11. The CDR3 contains 15 residues. CDR1 ENHRY and CDR2 SYGVKD come from the germline V gene.

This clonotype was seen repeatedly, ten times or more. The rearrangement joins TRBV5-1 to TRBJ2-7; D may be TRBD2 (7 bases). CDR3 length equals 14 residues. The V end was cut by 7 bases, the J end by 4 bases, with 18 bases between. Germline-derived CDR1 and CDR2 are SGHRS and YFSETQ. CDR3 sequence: CASAPQGGIYEQYF. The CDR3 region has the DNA TGCGCCAGCGCTCCACAGGGAGGGATTTACGAGCAGTACTTC.

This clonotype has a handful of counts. CDR3 sequence reads: CASSPRSNTGELFF. For the CDR3, the DNA is TGTGCCAGCAGTCCCAGATCGAACACCGGGGAGCTGTTTTTT. This chain links TRBV11-3 with TRBJ2-2, with D unclear. Trimming left V 6 bases short and J 0 bases short, with 8 bases between. This CDR3 is built from 14 residues. The V gene's germline CDR1 is SGHNT and CDR2 YENEEA.

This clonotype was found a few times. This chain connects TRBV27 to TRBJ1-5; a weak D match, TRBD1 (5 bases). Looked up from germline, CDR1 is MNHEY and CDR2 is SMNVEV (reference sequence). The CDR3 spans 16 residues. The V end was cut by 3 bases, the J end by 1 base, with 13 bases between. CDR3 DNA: TGTGCCAGCAGTTTGGCGAGGGGAGGAAGCAATCAGCCCCAGCATTTT. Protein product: CASSLARGGSNQPQHF.

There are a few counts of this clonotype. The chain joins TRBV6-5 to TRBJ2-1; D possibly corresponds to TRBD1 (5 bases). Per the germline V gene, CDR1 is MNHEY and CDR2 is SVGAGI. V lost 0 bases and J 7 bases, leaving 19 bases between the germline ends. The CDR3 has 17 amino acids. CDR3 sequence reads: CASSYSESGLEGNEQFF. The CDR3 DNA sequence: TGTGCCAGCAGTTACTCAGAATCAGGGTTAGAAGGGAATGAGCAGTTCTTC.

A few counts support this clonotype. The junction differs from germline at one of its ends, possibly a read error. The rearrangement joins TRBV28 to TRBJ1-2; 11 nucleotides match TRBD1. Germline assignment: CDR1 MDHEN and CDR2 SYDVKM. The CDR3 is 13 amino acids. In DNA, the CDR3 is TGTGCCAGCAAACTGCCACTGGGACAGGGGGTCCTCTTC. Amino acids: CASKLPLGQGVLF.

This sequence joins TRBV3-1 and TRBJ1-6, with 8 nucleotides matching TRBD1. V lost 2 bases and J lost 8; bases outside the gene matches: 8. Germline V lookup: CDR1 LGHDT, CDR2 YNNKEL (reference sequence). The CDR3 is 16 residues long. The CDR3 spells CASSQTGQGGHSPLHF. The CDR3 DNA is TGTGCCAGCAGCCAAACTGGACAGGGCGGTCATTCACCCCTCCACTTT. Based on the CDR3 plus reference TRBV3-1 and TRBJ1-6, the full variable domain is DTAVSQTPKYLVTQMGNDKSIKCEQNLGHDTMYWYKQDSKKFLKIMFSYNNKELIINETVPNRFSPKSPDKAHLNLHINSLELGDSAVYFCASSQTGQGGHSPLHFGNGTRLTVT.

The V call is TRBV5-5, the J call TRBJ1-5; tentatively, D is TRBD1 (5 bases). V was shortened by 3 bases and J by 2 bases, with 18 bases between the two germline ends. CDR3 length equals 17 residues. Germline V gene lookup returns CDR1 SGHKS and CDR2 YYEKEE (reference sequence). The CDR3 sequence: CASSYVMGGDGNQPQHF. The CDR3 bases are TGTGCCAGCAGCTACGTCATGGGGGGTGACGGCAATCAGCCCCAGCATTTT.

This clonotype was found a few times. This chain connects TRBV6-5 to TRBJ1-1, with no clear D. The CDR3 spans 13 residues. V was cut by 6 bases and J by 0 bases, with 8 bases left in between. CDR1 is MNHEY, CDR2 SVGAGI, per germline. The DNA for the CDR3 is TGTGCCAGCAGACTCGTATTGAACACTGAAGCTTTCTTT. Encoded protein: CASRLVLNTEAFF.

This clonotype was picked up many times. CDR3 in DNA: TGTGCCAGCAGCTTAGTGGGACAGGGCCTCATGAACACTGAAGCTTTCTTT. Translating gives CASSLVGQGLMNTEAFF. This chain connects TRBV7-6 to TRBJ1-1; the match to TRBD1 covers 9 bases. The CDR3 runs to 17 residues. V shed 1 base, J shed 0 bases, and the junction held 6 bases outside the gene matches. CDR1 is SGHVS and CDR2 is FNYEAQ in the germline V gene.

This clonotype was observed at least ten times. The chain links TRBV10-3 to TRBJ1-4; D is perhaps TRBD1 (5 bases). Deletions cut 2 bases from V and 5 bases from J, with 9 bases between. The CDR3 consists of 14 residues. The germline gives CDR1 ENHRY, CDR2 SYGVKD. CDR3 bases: TGTGCCATCAGTGAGCAGCAGGGAAATGAAAAACTGTTTTTT. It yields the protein CAISEQQGNEKLFF.

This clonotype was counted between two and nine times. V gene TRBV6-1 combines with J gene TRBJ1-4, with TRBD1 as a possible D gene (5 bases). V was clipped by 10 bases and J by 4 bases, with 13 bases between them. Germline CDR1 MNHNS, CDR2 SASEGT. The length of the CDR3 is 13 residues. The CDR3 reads CATRGEVNEKLFF. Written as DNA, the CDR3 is TGTGCCACCAGAGGGGAGGTTAATGAAAAACTGTTTTTT.

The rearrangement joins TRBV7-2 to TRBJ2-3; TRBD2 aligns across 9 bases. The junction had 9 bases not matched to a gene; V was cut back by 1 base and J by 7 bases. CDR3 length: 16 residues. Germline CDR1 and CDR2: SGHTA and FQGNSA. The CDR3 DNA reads TGTGCCAGCAGCTTAGGGTTGCGGGGGGGCATAAATACGCAGTATTTT. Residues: CASSLGLRGGINTQYF.

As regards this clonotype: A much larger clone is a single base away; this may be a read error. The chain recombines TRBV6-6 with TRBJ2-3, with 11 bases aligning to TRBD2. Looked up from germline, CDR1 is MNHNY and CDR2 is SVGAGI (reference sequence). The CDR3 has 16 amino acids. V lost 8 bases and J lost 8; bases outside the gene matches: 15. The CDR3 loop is CASQGLAEGPEGTQYF. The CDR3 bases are TGTGCCAGCCAGGGACTAGCGGAGGGGCCAGAAGGTACGCAGTATTTT.

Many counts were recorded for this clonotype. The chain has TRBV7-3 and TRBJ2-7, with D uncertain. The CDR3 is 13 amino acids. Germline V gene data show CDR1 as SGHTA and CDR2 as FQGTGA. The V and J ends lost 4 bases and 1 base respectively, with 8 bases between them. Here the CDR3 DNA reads TGTGCCAGCAGCTCGGACGCTTCCTACGAGCAGTACTTC. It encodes CASSSDASYEQYF.

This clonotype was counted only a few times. CDR3 residues: CAIPHMTSSSGNTIYF. Here the CDR3 DNA reads TGTGCCATCCCCCACATGACATCGAGCTCTGGAAACACCATATATTTT. The chain links TRBV7-9 to TRBJ1-3, with no clear D. Germline CDR1 SEHNR, CDR2 FQNEAQ (reference sequence). The CDR3 totals 16 residues. V lost 10 bases, J lost 0 bases, and 19 bases lay in between.

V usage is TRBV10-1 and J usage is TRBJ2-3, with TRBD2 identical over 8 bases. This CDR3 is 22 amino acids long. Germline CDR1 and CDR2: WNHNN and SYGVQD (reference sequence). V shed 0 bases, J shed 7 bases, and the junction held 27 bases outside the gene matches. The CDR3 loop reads CASSESSIGLAGARLLPNTQYF. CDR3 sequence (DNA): TGCGCCAGCAGTGAGTCGTCGATCGGGCTAGCGGGCGCCCGACTGCTTCCAAATACGCAGTATTTT.

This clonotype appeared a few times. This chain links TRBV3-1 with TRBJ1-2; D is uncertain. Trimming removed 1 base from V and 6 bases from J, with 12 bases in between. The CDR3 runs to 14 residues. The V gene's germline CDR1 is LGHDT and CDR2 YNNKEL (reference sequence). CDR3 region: CASSQVIGFHGYTF. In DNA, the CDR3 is TGTGCCAGCAGCCAAGTGATAGGGTTCCATGGCTACACCTTC.

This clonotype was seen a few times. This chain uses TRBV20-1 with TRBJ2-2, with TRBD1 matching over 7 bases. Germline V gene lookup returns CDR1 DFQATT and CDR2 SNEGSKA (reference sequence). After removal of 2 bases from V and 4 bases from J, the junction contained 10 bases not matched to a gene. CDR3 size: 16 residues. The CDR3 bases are TGCAGTGCTAGACCAAGCCTGTCAGGGGGCACCGGGGAGCTGTTTTTT. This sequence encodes CSARPSLSGGTGELFF.

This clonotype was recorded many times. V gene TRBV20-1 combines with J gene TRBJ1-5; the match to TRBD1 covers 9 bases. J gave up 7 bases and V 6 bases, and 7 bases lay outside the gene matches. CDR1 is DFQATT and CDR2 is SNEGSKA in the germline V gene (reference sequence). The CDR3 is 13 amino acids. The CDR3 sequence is CSAGQGPAQPQHF. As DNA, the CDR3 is TGCAGTGCAGGACAGGGGCCCGCCCAGCCCCAGCATTTT.

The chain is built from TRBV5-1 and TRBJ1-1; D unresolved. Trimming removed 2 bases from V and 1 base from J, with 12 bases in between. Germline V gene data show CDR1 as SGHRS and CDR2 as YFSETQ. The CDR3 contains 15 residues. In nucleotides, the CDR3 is TGCGCCAGCAGCTTAGGTTTCTTAGGGAACACTGAAGCTTTCTTT. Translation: CASSLGFLGNTEAFF.

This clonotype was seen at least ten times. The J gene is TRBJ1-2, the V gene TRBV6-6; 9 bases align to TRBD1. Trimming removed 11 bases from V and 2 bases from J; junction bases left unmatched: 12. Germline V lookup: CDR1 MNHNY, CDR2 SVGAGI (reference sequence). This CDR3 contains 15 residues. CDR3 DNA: TGTGCCGCAGGGGAATTCGGACAGGGGAACTATGGCTACACCTTC. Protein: CAAGEFGQGNYGYTF.

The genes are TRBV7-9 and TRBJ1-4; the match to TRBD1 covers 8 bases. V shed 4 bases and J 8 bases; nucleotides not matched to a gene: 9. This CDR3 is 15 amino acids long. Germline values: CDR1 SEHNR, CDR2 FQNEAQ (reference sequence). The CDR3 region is CASSSWTGRGEKLFF. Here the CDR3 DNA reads TGTGCCAGCAGCTCCTGGACAGGGCGAGGGGAAAAACTGTTTTTT.

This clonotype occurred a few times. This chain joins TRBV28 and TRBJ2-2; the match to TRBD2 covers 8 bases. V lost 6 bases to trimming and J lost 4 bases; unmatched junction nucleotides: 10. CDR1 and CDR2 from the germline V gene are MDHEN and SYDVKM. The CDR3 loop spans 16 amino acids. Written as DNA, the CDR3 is TGTGCCAGCAGATCTCCGGGACTAGTCTCCACCGGGGAGCTGTTTTTT. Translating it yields CASRSPGLVSTGELFF.

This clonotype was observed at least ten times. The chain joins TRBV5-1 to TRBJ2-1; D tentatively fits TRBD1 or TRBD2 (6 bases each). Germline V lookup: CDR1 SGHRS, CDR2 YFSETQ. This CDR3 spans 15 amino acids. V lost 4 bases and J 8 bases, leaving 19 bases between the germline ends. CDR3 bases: TGCGCCAGCAGCCCGCCACGGGGGCAGGTGGATGAGCAGTTCTTC. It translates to CASSPPRGQVDEQFF.

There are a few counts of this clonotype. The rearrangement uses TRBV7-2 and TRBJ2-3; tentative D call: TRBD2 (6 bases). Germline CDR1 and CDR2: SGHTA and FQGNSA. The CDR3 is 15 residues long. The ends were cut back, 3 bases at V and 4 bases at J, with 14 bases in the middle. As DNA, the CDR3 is TGTGCCAGCAGCTTTGTGGGGGGATCATCAGATACGCAGTATTTT. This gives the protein CASSFVGGSSDTQYF.